These 24 T cell receptor beta chains share one sample of origin, sequenced in a study of blood T cell repertoires in COVID-19. Assay used: immunoSEQ multiplex PCR; TCRdb lists only in-frame clones, some missing. The sample includes about 230,000 clones, nearly 90% of them seen just once. The material sequenced was peripheral blood. Receptor source: a woman aged 18-35 years who had recovered from COVID-19.

This clone was picked up a small number of times. V and J are TRBV30 and TRBJ2-7, with TRBD2 as a possible D gene (7 bases). The CDR3 contains 13 residues. Trimming took 2 bases from V and 5 from J, leaving 13 bases between them. The germline V gene has CDR1 GTSNPN and CDR2 SVGIG (reference sequence). The CDR3 nucleotides read TGTGCCTGGAGTAGGGGGGGCTACGACGAGCAGTACTTC. Protein sequence: CAWSRGGYDEQYF.

The gene calls are TRBV7-2 and TRBJ2-7, with 11 bases identical to TRBD2. The germline V gene encodes CDR1 SGHTA and CDR2 FQGNSA. This CDR3 is built from 15 residues. J gave up 0 bases and V 5 bases, and 3 bases lay outside the gene matches. The CDR3 region has the DNA TGTGCCAGCAGCAAACTAGCGGGAGTCTCCTACGAGCAGTACTTC. It translates to CASSKLAGVSYEQYF.

V usage is TRBV2 and J usage is TRBJ2-1; 10 bases map to TRBD2. Trimming took 7 bases from V and 2 from J; bases not matched to a gene: 5. In germline, CDR1 is SNHLY, CDR2 FYNNEI. The CDR3 has 15 amino acids. The CDR3 DNA reads as TGTGCCAGCACTAGCGGGAGAACGGCCTACAATGAGCAGTTCTTC. It encodes CASTSGRTAYNEQFF.

V and J are TRBV4-1 and TRBJ1-2; the D gene is possibly TRBD1 (6 bases). The CDR3 is 15 residues long. CDR1 is MGHRA, CDR2 YSYEKL, per germline. Deletions cut 6 bases from V and 8 bases from J, with 22 bases between. The CDR3 is CASSTEAGAALGYTF. DNA for the CDR3: TGCGCCAGCAGTACAGAAGCGGGGGCAGCGTTGGGCTACACCTTC.

The CDR3 nucleotides read TGTGCCAGCAGTTCAGTGACAGGGGGCTATGGCTACACCTTC. This encodes CASSSVTGGYGYTF. V gene TRBV6-2 or TRBV6-3 combines with J gene TRBJ1-2, with 9 positions matching TRBD1. After removal of 4 bases from V and 4 bases from J, the junction contained 4 bases not matched to a gene. The CDR3 contains 14 residues. Per germline, CDR1 MNHEY and CDR2 SVGEGT.

The chain recombines TRBV7-9 with TRBJ2-1; the match to TRBD1 covers 8 bases. Germline-derived CDR1 and CDR2 are SEHNR and FQNEAQ (reference sequence). V dropped 5 bases and J dropped 9; count of bases not matched to a gene: 9. The CDR3 spans 14 residues. Written as DNA, the CDR3 is TGTGCCAGCAGCCCGTCGACAGGGGTGGTTGAGCAGTTCTTC. Its translation: CASSPSTGVVEQFF.

The CDR3, as DNA: TGCGCCAGCAGCTTGACGACTGCGAACACTGAAGCTTTCTTT. Protein product: CASSLTTANTEAFF. This sequence joins TRBV5-1 and TRBJ1-1; D not certain. The CDR3 spans 14 residues. Trimming stripped 1 base from V and 1 base from J, with 8 bases between. Germline CDR1 SGHRS, CDR2 YFSETQ. Variable domain in full (rest from reference TRBV5-1 and TRBJ1-1): KAGVTQTPRYLIKTRGQQVTLSCSPISGHRSVSWYQQTPGQGLQFLFEYFSETQRNKGNFPGRFSGRQFSNSRSEMNVSTLELGDSALYLCASSLTTANTEAFFGQGTRLTVV.

The chain recombines TRBV7-3 with TRBJ2-1, with 9 positions matching TRBD2. Germline CDR1 SGHTA, CDR2 FQGTGA. V lost 0 bases to trimming and J lost 9 bases; unmatched junction nucleotides: 6. This CDR3 contains 15 residues. In DNA, the CDR3 is TGTGCCAGCAGCTTAACGGCGGGAGGGCCGATTGAGCAGTTCTTC. As protein: CASSLTAGGPIEQFF.

The chain links TRBV5-4 to TRBJ2-3; 10 nucleotides agree with TRBD2. The length of the CDR3 is 15 residues. J was trimmed by 2 bases and V by 2 bases; bases with no gene match: 2. Germline values: CDR1 SGHNT, CDR2 YYREEE (reference sequence). The CDR3 DNA reads as TGTGCCAGCAGCTTCCTAGCGGGGGTCACAGATACGCAGTATTTT. Translating it yields CASSFLAGVTDTQYF.

The chain links TRBV4-3 to TRBJ2-3; D possibly corresponds to TRBD1 (5 bases). This CDR3 spans 16 amino acids. Trimming removed 4 bases from V and 2 bases from J, with 16 bases in between. Germline V gene sequence: CDR1 LGHNA, CDR2 YSLEER. The CDR3: CASSLRQSFTTDTQYF. The DNA of the CDR3 is TGCGCCAGCAGCCTCCGACAGTCTTTTACCACAGATACGCAGTATTTT.

The rearrangement joins TRBV19 to TRBJ2-7; the D gene is possibly TRBD2 (5 bases). Trimming left V 3 bases short and J 3 bases short, with 15 bases between. The CDR3 length is 15 residues. Germline lookup yields CDR1 LNHDA and CDR2 SQIVND (reference sequence). The CDR3 sequence is CASSISSGDFYEQYF. The CDR3 DNA is TGTGCCAGTAGTATTTCAAGCGGAGACTTCTACGAGCAGTACTTC.

V usage is TRBV5-1 and J usage is TRBJ2-1; a weak D match, TRBD1 (6 bases). Germline assignment: CDR1 SGHRS and CDR2 YFSETQ. The CDR3 is 12 amino acids. The V and J ends lost 0 bases and 12 bases respectively, with 10 bases between them. The DNA for the CDR3 is TGCGCCAGCAGCTTGGCCGGACAGTCGCAGTTCTTC. This sequence encodes CASSLAGQSQFF.

The chain employs TRBV3-1 (or the pseudogene TRBV3-2) and TRBJ2-7, with TRBD2 matching over 9 bases. Germline trimming cut 3 bases from V and 3 bases from J; bases unmatched to any gene: 12. The germline V gene encodes CDR1 LGHDT and CDR2 YNNKEL (reference sequence). The CDR3 has 17 residues. CDR3 loop: CASSHPGGRASLYEQYF. The DNA for the CDR3 is TGTGCCAGCAGCCATCCCGGCGGGAGGGCCTCCCTCTACGAGCAGTACTTC.

The chain carries TRBV29-1 and TRBJ2-1, with 9 bases aligning to TRBD1. The CDR3 length is 12 residues. In germline, CDR1 is SQVTM, CDR2 ANQGSEA. V gave up 6 bases and J gave up 8 bases; unmatched junction bases: 5. CDR3 region: CSVPGQGDEQFF. In DNA form, the CDR3 reads TGCAGCGTCCCGGGACAGGGTGATGAGCAGTTCTTC.

The DNA for the CDR3 is TGTGCCAGCAGTTGGGCAGGAGGTGCCGATGAGCAGTTCTTC. It encodes CASSWAGGADEQFF. This chain joins TRBV6-2 or TRBV6-3 and TRBJ2-1, with D maybe TRBD2 (5 bases). The CDR3 totals 14 residues. V was clipped by 4 bases and J by 8 bases, with 15 bases between them. Germline CDR1 is MNHEY and CDR2 is SVGEGT.

J is TRBJ1-5 and V is TRBV29-1, with TRBD1 as a possible D gene (6 bases). The CDR3 is 15 amino acids. Germline V lookup: CDR1 SQVTM, CDR2 ANQGSEA. Deletions cut 4 bases from V and 4 bases from J, with 17 bases between. The CDR3 sequence is CSVGMSGQSNQPQHF. The DNA of the CDR3 is TGCAGCGTTGGAATGAGTGGACAGTCTAATCAGCCCCAGCATTTT.

The chain joins TRBV2 to TRBJ2-7; tentative D call: TRBD2 (7 bases). Germline V gene data show CDR1 as SNHLY and CDR2 as FYNNEI. This CDR3 has 14 amino acids. Trimming took 7 bases from V and 1 from J, leaving 14 bases between them. The CDR3 bases are TGTGCCAGCAATCCGGGGGGCAGGTCCTACGAGCAGTACTTC. Its protein is CASNPGGRSYEQYF.

V and J are TRBV7-3 and TRBJ2-1; TRBD2 agrees at 9 bases. The CDR3 runs to 20 residues. The junction had 18 bases not matched to a gene; V was cut back by 2 bases and J by 4 bases. In germline, CDR1 is SGHTA, CDR2 FQGTGA. This CDR3 is CASSLFPRASGKGRYNEQFF. CDR3 in DNA: TGTGCCAGCAGCTTATTTCCTCGGGCTAGCGGGAAGGGTCGATACAATGAGCAGTTCTTC.

V and J are TRBV5-4 and TRBJ1-1; D unclear. CDR1 is SGHNT, CDR2 YYREEE, per germline (reference sequence). The CDR3 is made up of 12 amino acids. The V end was cut by 0 bases, the J end by 9 bases, with 9 bases between. DNA of the CDR3: TGTGCCAGCAGCTTGGACTCGAAGAAAGCTTTCTTT. Its translation: CASSLDSKKAFF.

The chain links TRBV2 to TRBJ1-2; a possible D gene is TRBD1 (6 bases). The V end was cut by 4 bases, the J end by 0 bases, with 12 bases between. Germline CDR1 and CDR2: SNHLY and FYNNEI. The CDR3 is made up of 15 amino acids. The CDR3 sequence: CASSGKQGANYGYTF. The CDR3 DNA reads as TGTGCCAGCAGTGGCAAACAGGGAGCTAACTATGGCTACACCTTC.

The chain couples TRBV7-8 to TRBJ2-5; unclear D gene. Per germline, CDR1 SGHVS and CDR2 FQNEAQ. This CDR3 has 13 amino acids. The ends were cut back, 2 bases at V and 2 bases at J, with 6 bases in the middle. This chain's CDR3 is CASSLNRQETQYF. The CDR3 nucleotides read TGTGCCAGCAGCTTAAACAGACAAGAGACCCAGTACTTC.

This chain joins TRBV16 and TRBJ1-4; 7 nucleotides align to TRBD1. V shed 2 bases, J shed 7 bases, and the junction held 7 bases outside the gene matches. This CDR3 spans 15 amino acids. Germline lookup yields CDR1 KGHSY and CDR2 FQNENV. In DNA, the CDR3 is TGTGCCAGCAGCCAAGTTGAGGGGGCAGGTGAAAAACTGTTTTTT. Its translation: CASSQVEGAGEKLFF.

The chain recombines TRBV11-2 with TRBJ2-5; TRBD2 aligns across 8 bases. Unmatched junction bases numbered 4, after V lost 2 bases and J lost 2 bases. The germline gives CDR1 SGHAT, CDR2 FQNNGV. The CDR3 covers 15 residues. The CDR3 reads CASSLPLAGQETQYF. In DNA form, the CDR3 reads TGTGCCAGCAGCTTACCCTTAGCGGGACAAGAGACCCAGTACTTC.

This clone has just one count. This rearrangement joins TRBV4-1 to TRBJ1-1; D unresolved. Germline V gene lookup returns CDR1 MGHRA and CDR2 YSYEKL. The CDR3 spans 13 residues. V was clipped by 6 bases and J by 4 bases, with 12 bases between them. This CDR3 is CASSQTVSTEAFF. CDR3 nucleotides: TGCGCCAGCAGTCAAACAGTAAGCACTGAAGCTTTCTTT.